The present TCR beta chain was sequenced within a study of human T cells and chemical hapten exposure (dated by TCRdb to about 2021). Regarding the study in general: For sensitization, 2% DPC in acetone was applied to a roughly 2 cm by roughly 2 cm area of upper inner arm skin. Blood samples were taken from patients before sensitization (week 0) and then at 2, 6 and about 24 weeks after DPC sensitization. The patient cohort, mostly female, included alopecia areata with under or over 50% scalp involvement, alopecia totalis and alopecia universalis. Throughout the approximately 25-week study period, patients were also given weekly therapeutic DPC doses on the scalp. Libraries were pooled for sequencing, and variation in per-sample TCR yields was attributed mainly to small differences in library volumes within the pool. Peripheral blood TCR repertoire changes were tracked in vivo in alopecia patients during primary and secondary sensitization to the hapten diphenylcyclopropenone (DPC). Patch tests used Finn chambers with 0.01% DPC on the upper back, scored after 6 days by International Contact Dermatitis Research Group standards. About 30 alopecia patients provided blood for TCR sequencing at one to four time points (pre-sensitization, 2, 6 and 24 weeks).

The time point label here, explained by the study, means: patch test 2, 6 weeks after DPC sensitization. In light of the paper, this sample's treatment or condition label describes: therapeutic diphenylcyclopropenone sensitization with weekly scalp DPC. At each patch-test visit, blood was drawn before the patch test was applied. Patients were considered eligible if aged 18 to 70, diagnosed with alopecia and deemed suitable for DPC therapy, and patients were excluded if pregnant. Unfractionated whole blood was collected in Tempus Blood RNA tubes, and total RNA was extracted from that blood. General conclusions and limits of the study: Because all patients had alopecia, a presumed autoimmune disease, the immune response of the patients might differ from that of healthy individuals. A positive correlation was found between the number of PT1 expanded TCRs and patch test score, with significance reached at thresholds 8, 16 and 32 but not 4. Expanded TCRs formed significantly more large CDR3 similarity clusters than pre-sensitization or healthy control sets, consistent with antigen-driven responses. Repeated subsampling changed both the strength of the expansion versus patch-test correlation and the threshold at which the correlation became significant. DPC sensitization did not change how many TCRs were above 1 in 1000 frequency, and no evidence was found of alterations in global repertoire structure.

The library was prepared using RACE. The data were produced on a NextSeq 500. Library preparation attached unique molecular identifiers to individual cDNA molecules for quantitative, reproducible TCR counting. Both TCR alpha and TCR beta chains were sequenced from each blood RNA sample. As for the authors' bioinformatics: Samples had a median of roughly 100,000 TCRs, with a range from about 23,224 to 750,000. V, J and CDR3 annotation of the TCR reads was carried out using the Decombinator software suite. To make PS versus PT1 abundance plots, every sample was subsampled to the same number of TCRs (28,000). Expanded TCRs were defined as absent before sensitization and observed at least eight times at the 2-week time point. TCRdb took the public reads, trimmed them with fastp at Q25, ran MiXCR for clone calling and kept in-frame beta chains. Entries are consolidated by CDR3 protein sequence, retaining the most common genes and DNA. These V and J calls originate from TCRdb's pipeline instead of the authors' own analysis. Across this sample there are about 82,000 distinct CDR3 sequences, with less than 8% seen only once. Approximately 1.2% of the sample is taken by the ten largest.

The CDR3 sequence holds 16 residues, the cysteine and phenylalanine included. CDR3 DNA is the only sequence kept; it has 48 bases, read in frame from the first base. V is reduced by 0 bases and J by 3 bases, leaving a spacing of 15 bases between them. The germline V gene encodes CDR1 DFQATT and CDR2 SNEGSKA (reference sequence). This clonotype was picked up many times. It has no known antigen specificity. There are no base qualities to consult, and no much larger clone falls within one base. Here the sequenced sample was whole blood, taken in connection with sensitization to the hapten diphenylcyclopropenone (DPC). This clonotype was sampled from a woman aged 25 to 39 with alopecia areata. Some clones in this sample may be carry-over from other donors' samples. The chain is made from TRBV20-1 and TRBJ1-5; the D gene is perhaps TRBD1, from 6 matching bases. DNA sequence: TGCAGTGCTAGAGAAGCCCCTGGACAGCACAATCAGCCCCAGCATTTT. It is translated as CSAREAPGQHNQPQHF.